The 2 T cell receptor beta chains below were found in one sample sequenced in a study of blood T cell repertoires in COVID-19. Assay used: immunoSEQ multiplex PCR; TCRdb lists only in-frame clones, some missing. This sample yields more than 100,000 clones, of which approximately 84% are seen a single time; more than 1.2% belongs to the top ten. The sample taken for sequencing was peripheral blood. The receptors shown here come from a man aged 60 to 75 with acute or convalescent COVID-19.

The J gene is TRBJ2-3, the V gene TRBV9; 8 bases are a match to TRBD1. The CDR3 has 16 amino acids. Trimming removed 2 bases from V and 3 bases from J; junction bases left unmatched: 8. Germline V gives CDR1 SGDLS, CDR2 YYNGEE. The CDR3 DNA reads as TGTGCCAGCAGCGTGGGGACAGGTCTATGGACAGATACGCAGTATTTT. Amino acid sequence: CASSVGTGLWTDTQYF.

The chain joins TRBV29-1 to TRBJ1-2; D ambiguous. Per the germline V gene, CDR1 is SQVTM and CDR2 is ANQGSEA. Trimming stripped 4 bases from V and 2 bases from J, with 8 bases between. The length of the CDR3 is 12 residues. CDR3 sequence reads: CSVGGSNYGYTF. In DNA form, the CDR3 reads TGCAGCGTTGGAGGTTCGAACTATGGCTACACCTTC.